Below, 11 T cell receptor beta chains from the same sample are listed, as sequenced in a study of T cell repertoires in cytomegalovirus infection. A single record per CDR3 protein comes from TCRdb applying MiXCR to the reads. The table includes fewer than 700,000 distinct CDR3 sequences, approximately 24% detected once. The material sequenced was CD8+ T cells from PBMCs. The receptors derive from a human donor in good health (CMV status not recorded). Some clones in this sample may be carry-over from other donors' samples.

The V and J genes are TRBV7-8 and TRBJ1-2; 7 bases are shared with TRBD1. Germline lookup yields CDR1 SGHVS and CDR2 FQNEAQ. V dropped 5 bases and J dropped 8; count of bases not matched to a gene: 8. The CDR3 has 13 residues. The CDR3 coding sequence is TGTGCCAGCAGCCCCACAGGGGCGGACGGCTACACCTTC. This codes for CASSPTGADGYTF.

This clonotype was seen more than once but under ten times. V and J are TRBV6-5 and TRBJ1-3; TRBD1 matches at 8 bases. V gave up 7 bases and J gave up 0 bases; unmatched junction bases: 8. CDR1 MNHEY and CDR2 SVGAGI come from the germline V gene. The CDR3 loop spans 16 amino acids. CDR3 DNA sequence: TGTGCCAGCACTAAGACAGGGGCTATCTCTGGAAACACCATATATTTT. Protein product: CASTKTGAISGNTIYF.

This clonotype has more than one count but fewer than ten. The gene calls are TRBV20-1 and TRBJ2-1; the D is unclear. CDR1 is DFQATT, CDR2 SNEGSKA, per germline (reference sequence). The CDR3 runs 12 residues. The V end lost 6 bases, the J end lost 5 bases, and 11 bases lay between the germline ends. CDR3 in amino acids: CSAVRIHNEQFF. The CDR3 DNA sequence: TGCAGTGCGGTGAGGATTCACAATGAGCAGTTCTTC.

The chain employs TRBV6-6 and TRBJ2-1, with 10 bases fitting TRBD2. Germline V gene data show CDR1 as MNHNY and CDR2 as SVGAGI (reference sequence). This CDR3 comprises 15 residues. Trimming at V came to 2 bases and at J to 3 bases, leaving 1 base not matched to a gene. Written as DNA, the CDR3 is TGTGCCAGCAGTTACCTAGCGGGGGACTACAATGAGCAGTTCTTC. This encodes CASSYLAGDYNEQFF.

The J gene is TRBJ2-2, the V gene TRBV6-1, with 7 bases aligning to TRBD2. This CDR3 is 18 amino acids long. Germline trimming cut 5 bases from V and 4 bases from J; bases unmatched to any gene: 16. CDR1 is MNHNS, CDR2 SASEGT, per germline. CDR3 nucleotides: TGTGCCAGCAGTTTAAATCCGCCGGGGGAGGGACTCACCGGGGAGCTGTTTTTT. Its protein product is CASSLNPPGEGLTGELFF.

This clonotype appeared many times. The chain is built from TRBV7-6 and TRBJ2-1; TRBD1 agrees at 11 bases. There are 19 residues in the CDR3. V lost 5 bases, J lost 0 bases, and 12 bases stayed unmatched. Germline CDR1 and CDR2: SGHVS and FNYEAQ. CDR3 DNA sequence: TGTGCCAGCAGCCATCCACGGACAGGGGGCCCGGGCTCCTACAATGAGCAGTTCTTC. It codes for CASSHPRTGGPGSYNEQFF.

About this clonotype: Germline and junction disagree at one end, which may indicate a read error. This chain connects TRBV4-1 to TRBJ2-1; TRBD2 matches 10 bases. Germline CDR1 is MGHRA and CDR2 is YSYEKL. The CDR3 covers 14 residues. In DNA, the CDR3 is TGTGCCAACAGCCAACGGACTAGCGGTTATGAGCAGTTCTTC. Translated: CANSQRTSGYEQFF.

This clonotype was detected only once. The chain couples TRBV19 to TRBJ2-1, with D uncertain. Germline CDR1 reads LNHDA; CDR2 reads SQIVND (reference sequence). V was cut by 1 base and J by 6 bases, with 10 bases left in between. This CDR3 has 14 residues. CDR3 DNA sequence: TGTGCCAGTAGTATAGTAGGAGCGATCAATGAGCAGTTCTTC. Protein sequence: CASSIVGAINEQFF.

Concerning this clonotype: This could be a read error, since a much larger clone is one nucleotide away. This chain connects TRBV7-6 to TRBJ2-7; 9 bases match TRBD1. The junction had 7 bases not matched to a gene; V was cut back by 8 bases and J by 8 bases. CDR3 length: 12 amino acids. Germline lookup yields CDR1 SGHVS and CDR2 FNYEAQ. CDR3 sequence: CASETGGKKQYF. The CDR3, as DNA: TGTGCCAGCGAAACAGGGGGCAAAAAGCAGTACTTC. The variable domain in full, with the rest retrieved from reference TRBV7-6 and TRBJ2-7, is GAGVSQSPRYKVTKRGQDVALRCDPISGHVSLYWYRQALGQGPEFLTYFNYEAQQDKSGLPNDRFSAERPEGSISTLTIQRTEQRDSAMYRCASETGGKKQYFGPGTRLTVT.

This clonotype was seen only a few times. The chain employs TRBV5-6 and TRBJ1-6; D gene unclear. The CDR3 extends over 14 amino acids. Germline CDR1 reads SGHDT; CDR2 reads YYEEEE. Trimming stripped 2 bases from V and 9 bases from J, with 12 bases between. CDR3 amino acids: CASSFPQTGSPLHF. The CDR3 DNA reads TGTGCCAGCAGCTTTCCCCAAACGGGTTCACCCCTCCACTTT.

CDR3 sequence: CASSLTTGSSYEQYF. Here the CDR3 DNA reads TGTGCCAGCAGCTTGACTACAGGGAGCTCCTACGAGCAGTACTTC. V usage is TRBV5-6 and J usage is TRBJ2-7, with a weak D call TRBD1 (6 bases). In germline, CDR1 is SGHDT, CDR2 YYEEEE. Trimming left V 1 base short and J 0 bases short, with 11 bases between. CDR3 length: 15 residues.